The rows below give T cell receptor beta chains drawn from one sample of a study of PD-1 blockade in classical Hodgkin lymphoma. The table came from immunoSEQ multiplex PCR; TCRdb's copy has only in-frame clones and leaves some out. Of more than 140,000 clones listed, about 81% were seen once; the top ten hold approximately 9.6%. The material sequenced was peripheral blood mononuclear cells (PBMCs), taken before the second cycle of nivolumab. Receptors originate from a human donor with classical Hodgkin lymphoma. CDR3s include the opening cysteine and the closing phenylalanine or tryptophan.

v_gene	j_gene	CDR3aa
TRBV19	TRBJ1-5	CAKNRVQPQHF
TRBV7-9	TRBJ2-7	CASSPPGSSYEQYF
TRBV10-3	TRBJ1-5	CASSLRGQGVRDQPQHF
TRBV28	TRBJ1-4	CASSFSGGANEKLFF
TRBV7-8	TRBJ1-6	CASSLGTGNSPLHF
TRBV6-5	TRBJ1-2	CASTSTAGYGYTF
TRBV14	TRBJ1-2	CASSQGPLSTTQGSNYGYTF
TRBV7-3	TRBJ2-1	CASSTDRFGYNEQFF
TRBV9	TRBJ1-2	CASSVDPRSGIGGYTF
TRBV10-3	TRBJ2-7	CATRTAPTYEQYF
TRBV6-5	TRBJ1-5	CASSYDRDQPQHF
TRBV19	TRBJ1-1	CATRLGMDSAFF
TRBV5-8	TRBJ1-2	CASSLRQLFNYGYTF
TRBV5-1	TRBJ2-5	CASSAGPQETQYF
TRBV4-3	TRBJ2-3	CASSQAPGGILLDTQYF
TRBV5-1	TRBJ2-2	CASSLETGANTGELFF
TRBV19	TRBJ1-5	CASSSQADQPQHF
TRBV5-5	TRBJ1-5	CASSWGPTANQPQHF
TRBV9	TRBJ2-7	CASSVGWGATYEQYF
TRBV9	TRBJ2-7	CASSTGDRSSYEQYF
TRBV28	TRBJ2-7	CASSYGDHEQYF
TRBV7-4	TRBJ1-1	CASTWGVGQVRENTEAFF
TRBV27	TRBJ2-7	CASRTNRGRYYEQYF
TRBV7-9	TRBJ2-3	CASSQGRDTDTQYF
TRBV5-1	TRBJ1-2	CASSLGADGYTF
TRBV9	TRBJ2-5	CASSVGTGDRETQYF
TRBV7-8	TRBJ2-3	CASSLSGMHLDTQYF
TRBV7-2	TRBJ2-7	CASSLRLAATGEQYF
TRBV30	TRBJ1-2	CAWSRGGENGYTF
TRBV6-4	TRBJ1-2	CASRSTSGGYTF
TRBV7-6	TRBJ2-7	CASSTLNYEQYF
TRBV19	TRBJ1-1	CASSIVDRNTEAFF
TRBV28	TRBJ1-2	CASSFSGNNYGYTF
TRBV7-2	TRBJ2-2	CASSLSGTGELFF
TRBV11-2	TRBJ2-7	CASSLVATAYEQYF
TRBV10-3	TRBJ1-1	CAISEQGTAEAFF
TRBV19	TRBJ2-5	CASSMTSGHQETQYF
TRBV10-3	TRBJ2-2	CAISDTSPGELFF
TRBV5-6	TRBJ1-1	CASSLSGTGGVLGTEAFF
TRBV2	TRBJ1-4	CASSEAETAQWEKLFF
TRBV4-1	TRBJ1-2	CASSPDRGDDGYTF
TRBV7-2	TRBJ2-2	CASSLAVTNTGELFF
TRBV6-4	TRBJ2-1	CASSDELSSGEQFF
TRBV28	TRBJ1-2	CASSLWPGGYGYTF
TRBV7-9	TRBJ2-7	CASSEGQGLNEQYF
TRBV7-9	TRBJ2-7	CASSLAGEQYF
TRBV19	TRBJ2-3	CASKAGPYTDTQYF
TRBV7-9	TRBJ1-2	CASSLGDIIYGYTF
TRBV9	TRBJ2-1	CASSVGNSGTYNEQFF